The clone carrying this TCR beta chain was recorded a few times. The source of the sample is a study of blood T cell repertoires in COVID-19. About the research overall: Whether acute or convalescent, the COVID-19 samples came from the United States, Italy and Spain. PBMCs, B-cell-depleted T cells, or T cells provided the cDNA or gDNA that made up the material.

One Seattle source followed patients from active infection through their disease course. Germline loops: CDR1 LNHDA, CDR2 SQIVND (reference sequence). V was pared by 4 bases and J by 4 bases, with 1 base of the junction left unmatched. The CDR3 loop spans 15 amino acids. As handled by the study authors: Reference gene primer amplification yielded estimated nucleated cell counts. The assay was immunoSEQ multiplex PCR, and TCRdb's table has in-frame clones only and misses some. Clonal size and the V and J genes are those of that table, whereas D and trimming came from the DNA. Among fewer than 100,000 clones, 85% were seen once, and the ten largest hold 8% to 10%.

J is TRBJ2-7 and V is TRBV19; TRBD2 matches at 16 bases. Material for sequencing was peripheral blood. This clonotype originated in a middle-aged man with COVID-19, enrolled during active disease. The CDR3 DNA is TGTGCCAGTAGTACGGGACTAGCGGGAGGGTACGAGCAGTACTTC. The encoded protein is CASSTGLAGGYEQYF.